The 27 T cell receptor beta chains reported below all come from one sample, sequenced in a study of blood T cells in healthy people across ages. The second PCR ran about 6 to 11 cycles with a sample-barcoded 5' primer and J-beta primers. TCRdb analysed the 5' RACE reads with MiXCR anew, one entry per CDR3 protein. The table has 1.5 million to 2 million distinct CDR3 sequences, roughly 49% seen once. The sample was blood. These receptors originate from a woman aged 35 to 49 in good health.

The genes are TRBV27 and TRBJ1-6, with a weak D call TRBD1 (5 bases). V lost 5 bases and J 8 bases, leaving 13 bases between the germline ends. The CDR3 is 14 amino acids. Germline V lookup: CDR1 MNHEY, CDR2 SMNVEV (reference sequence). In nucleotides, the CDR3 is TGTGCCAGCAGTCTACCCCGACAGTATTCACCCCTCCACTTT. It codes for CASSLPRQYSPLHF.

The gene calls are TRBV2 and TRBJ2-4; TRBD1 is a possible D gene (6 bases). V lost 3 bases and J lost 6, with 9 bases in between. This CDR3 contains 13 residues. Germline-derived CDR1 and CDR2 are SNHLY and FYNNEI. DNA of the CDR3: TGTGCCAGCAGTGAGGGGGCCCCAAACATTCAGTACTTC. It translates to CASSEGAPNIQYF.

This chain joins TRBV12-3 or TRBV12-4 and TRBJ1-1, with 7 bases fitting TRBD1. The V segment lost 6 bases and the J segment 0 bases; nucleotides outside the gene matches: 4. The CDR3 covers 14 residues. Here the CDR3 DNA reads TGTGCCAGCAGACGACAGGGCTTGAACACTGAAGCTTTCTTT. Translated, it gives CASRRQGLNTEAFF.

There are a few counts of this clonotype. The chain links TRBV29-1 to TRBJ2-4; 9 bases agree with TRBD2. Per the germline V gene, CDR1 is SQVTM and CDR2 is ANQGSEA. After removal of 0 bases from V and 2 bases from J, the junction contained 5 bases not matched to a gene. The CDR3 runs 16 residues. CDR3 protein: CSVEDRTSGPKNIQYF. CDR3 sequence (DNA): TGCAGCGTTGAAGATCGTACTAGCGGGCCCAAAAACATTCAGTACTTC.

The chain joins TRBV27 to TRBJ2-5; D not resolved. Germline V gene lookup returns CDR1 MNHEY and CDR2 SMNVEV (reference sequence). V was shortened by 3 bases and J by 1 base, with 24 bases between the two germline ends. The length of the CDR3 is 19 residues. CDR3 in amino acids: CASSFSRGRSTVGQETQYF. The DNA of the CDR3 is TGTGCCAGCAGTTTCTCCCGTGGCAGGTCCACCGTGGGCCAAGAGACCCAGTACTTC.

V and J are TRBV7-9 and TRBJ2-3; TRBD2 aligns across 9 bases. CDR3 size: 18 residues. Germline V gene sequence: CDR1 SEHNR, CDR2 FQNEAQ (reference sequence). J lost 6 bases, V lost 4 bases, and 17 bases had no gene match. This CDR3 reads CASSSPGASGALTDTQYF. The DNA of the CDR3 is TGTGCCAGCAGCTCCCCGGGGGCTAGCGGGGCTCTTACGGATACGCAGTATTTT.

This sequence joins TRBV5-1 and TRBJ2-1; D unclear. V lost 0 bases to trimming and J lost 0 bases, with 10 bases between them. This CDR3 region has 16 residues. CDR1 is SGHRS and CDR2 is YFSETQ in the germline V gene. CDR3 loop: CASSLELTPSYNEQFF. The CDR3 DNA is TGCGCCAGCAGCTTGGAACTGACGCCCTCCTACAATGAGCAGTTCTTC.

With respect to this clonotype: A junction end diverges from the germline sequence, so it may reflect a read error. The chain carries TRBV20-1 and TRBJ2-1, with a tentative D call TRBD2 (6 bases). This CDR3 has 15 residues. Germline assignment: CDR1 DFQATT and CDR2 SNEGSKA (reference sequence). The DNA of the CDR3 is TGCAGTGCTAGGGCTAGCGAGGGGACGTACAATGGGCAGTTCTTC. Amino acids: CSARASEGTYNGQFF.

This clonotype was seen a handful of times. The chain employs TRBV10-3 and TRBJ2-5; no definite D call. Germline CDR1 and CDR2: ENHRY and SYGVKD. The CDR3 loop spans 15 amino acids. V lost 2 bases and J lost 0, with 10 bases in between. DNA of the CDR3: TGTGCCATCAGTGAGAATATGGCAGACCAAGAGACCCAGTACTTC. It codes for CAISENMADQETQYF.

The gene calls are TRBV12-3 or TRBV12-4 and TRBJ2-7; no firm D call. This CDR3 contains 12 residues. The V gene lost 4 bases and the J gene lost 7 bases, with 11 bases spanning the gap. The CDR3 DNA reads TGTGCCAGCAGTTCCCGTTACAATGAGCAGTACTTC. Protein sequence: CASSSRYNEQYF.

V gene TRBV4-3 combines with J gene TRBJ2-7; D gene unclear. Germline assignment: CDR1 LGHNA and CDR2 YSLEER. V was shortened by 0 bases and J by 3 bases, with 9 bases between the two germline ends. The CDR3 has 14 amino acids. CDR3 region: CASSQDLAVYEQYF. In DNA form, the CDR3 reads TGCGCCAGCAGCCAAGATCTGGCCGTCTACGAGCAGTACTTC.

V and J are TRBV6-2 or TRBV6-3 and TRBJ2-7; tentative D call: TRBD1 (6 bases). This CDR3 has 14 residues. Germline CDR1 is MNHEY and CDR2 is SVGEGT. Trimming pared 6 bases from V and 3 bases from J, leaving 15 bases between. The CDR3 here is CASSSGVRGYEQYF. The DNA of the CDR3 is TGTGCCAGCAGCTCCGGGGTCAGGGGCTACGAGCAGTACTTC.

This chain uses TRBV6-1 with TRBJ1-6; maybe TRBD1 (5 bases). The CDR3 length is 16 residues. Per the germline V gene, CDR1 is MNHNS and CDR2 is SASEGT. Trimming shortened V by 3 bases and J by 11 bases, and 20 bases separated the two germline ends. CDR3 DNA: TGTGCCAGCAGTGATTCAGGGTCCGGGACGTTACCACCCCTCCACTTT. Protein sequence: CASSDSGSGTLPPLHF.

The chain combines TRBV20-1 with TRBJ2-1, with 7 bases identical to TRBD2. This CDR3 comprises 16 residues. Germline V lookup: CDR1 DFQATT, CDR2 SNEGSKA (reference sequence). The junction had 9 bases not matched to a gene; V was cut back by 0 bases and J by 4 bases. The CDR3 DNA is TGCAGTGCTAGAGACCGTACTAGCGATCTATACAATGAGCAGTTCTTC. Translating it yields CSARDRTSDLYNEQFF.

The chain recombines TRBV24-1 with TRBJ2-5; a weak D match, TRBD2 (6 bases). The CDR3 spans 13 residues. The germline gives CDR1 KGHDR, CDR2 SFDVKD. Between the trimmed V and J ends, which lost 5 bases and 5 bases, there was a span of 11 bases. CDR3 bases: TGTGCCACCAGTGGTGGAGGGGTGGAGACCCAGTACTTC. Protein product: CATSGGGVETQYF.

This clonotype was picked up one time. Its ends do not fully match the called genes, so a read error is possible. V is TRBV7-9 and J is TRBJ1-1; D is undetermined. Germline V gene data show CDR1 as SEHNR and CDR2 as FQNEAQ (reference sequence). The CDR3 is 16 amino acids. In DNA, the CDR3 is TGTGCCTGCAGCTCCCATTTTGGGGTCTCGAACACTGAAGCTTTCTTT. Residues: CACSSHFGVSNTEAFF.

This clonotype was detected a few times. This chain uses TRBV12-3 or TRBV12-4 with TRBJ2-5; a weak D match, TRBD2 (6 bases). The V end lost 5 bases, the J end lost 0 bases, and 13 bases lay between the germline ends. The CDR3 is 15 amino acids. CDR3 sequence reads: CASSGTLGYQETQYF. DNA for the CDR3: TGTGCCAGCAGTGGGACTTTAGGGTACCAAGAGACCCAGTACTTC.

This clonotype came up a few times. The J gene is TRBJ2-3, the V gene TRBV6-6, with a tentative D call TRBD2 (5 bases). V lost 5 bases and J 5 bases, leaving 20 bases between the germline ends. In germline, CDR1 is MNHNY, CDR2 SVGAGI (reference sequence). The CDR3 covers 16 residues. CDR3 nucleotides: TGTGCCAGCAGTGGACGTGATGCAGACGGAGGAGATACGCAGTATTTT. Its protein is CASSGRDADGGDTQYF.

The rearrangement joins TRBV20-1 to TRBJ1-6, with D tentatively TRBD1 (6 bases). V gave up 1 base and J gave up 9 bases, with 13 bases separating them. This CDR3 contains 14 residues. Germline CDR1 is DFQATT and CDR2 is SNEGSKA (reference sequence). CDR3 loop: CSARAGTPISPLHF. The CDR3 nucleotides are TGCAGTGCTAGAGCTGGGACACCAATTTCACCCCTCCACTTT.

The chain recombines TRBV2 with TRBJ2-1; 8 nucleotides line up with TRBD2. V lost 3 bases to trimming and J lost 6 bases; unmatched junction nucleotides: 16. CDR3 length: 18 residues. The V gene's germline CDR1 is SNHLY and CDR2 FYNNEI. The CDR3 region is CASSDRKLTSGRGNEQFF. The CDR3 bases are TGTGCCAGCAGTGACCGCAAATTAACTAGCGGTAGGGGCAATGAGCAGTTCTTC.

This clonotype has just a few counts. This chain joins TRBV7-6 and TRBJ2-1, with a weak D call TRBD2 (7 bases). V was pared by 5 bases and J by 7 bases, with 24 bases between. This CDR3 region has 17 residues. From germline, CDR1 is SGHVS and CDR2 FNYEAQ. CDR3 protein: CASSPSVGGLTVNEQFF. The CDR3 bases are TGTGCCAGCAGCCCGTCGGTGGGGGGGCTTACGGTTAATGAGCAGTTCTTC.

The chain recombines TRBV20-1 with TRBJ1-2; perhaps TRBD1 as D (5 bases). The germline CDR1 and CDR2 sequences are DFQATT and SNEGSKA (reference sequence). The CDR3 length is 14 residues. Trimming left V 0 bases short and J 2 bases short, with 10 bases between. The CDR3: CSAREGAPNYGYTF. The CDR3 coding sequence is TGCAGTGCTAGAGAAGGGGCCCCCAACTATGGCTACACCTTC.

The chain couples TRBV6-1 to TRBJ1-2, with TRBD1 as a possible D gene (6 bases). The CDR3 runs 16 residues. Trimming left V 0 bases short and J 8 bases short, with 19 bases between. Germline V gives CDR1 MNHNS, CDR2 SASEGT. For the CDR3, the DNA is TGTGCCAGCAGTGAAGCGCGGGGCAGGGGAGGATCGGGCTACACCTTC. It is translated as CASSEARGRGGSGYTF.

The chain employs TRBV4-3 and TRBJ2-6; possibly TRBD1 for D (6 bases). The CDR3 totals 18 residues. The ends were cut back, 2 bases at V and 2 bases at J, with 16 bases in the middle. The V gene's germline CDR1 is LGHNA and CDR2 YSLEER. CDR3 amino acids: CASSQRQDQGTGANVLTF. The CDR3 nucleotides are TGCGCCAGCAGCCAACGACAGGACCAAGGAACTGGGGCCAACGTCCTGACTTTC.

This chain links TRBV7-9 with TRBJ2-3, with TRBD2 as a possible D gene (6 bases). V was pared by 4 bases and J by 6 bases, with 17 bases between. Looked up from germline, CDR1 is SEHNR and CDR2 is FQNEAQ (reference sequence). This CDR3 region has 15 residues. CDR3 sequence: CASSSPREGGDTQYF. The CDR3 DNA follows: TGTGCCAGCAGCTCACCCCGGGAAGGAGGGGATACGCAGTATTTT.

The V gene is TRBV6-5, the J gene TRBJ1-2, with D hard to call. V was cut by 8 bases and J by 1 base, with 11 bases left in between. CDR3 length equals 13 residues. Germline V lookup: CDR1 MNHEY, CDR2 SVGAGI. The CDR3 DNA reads TGTGCCAGCCGCTTCGACGGTAACTATGGCTACACCTTC. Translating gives CASRFDGNYGYTF.

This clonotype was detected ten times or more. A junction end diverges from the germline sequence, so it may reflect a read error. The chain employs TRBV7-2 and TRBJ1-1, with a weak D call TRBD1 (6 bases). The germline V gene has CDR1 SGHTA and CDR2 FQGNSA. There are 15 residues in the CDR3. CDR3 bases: TGCGCCAGCAGCTTGGCAGGGGCAATGAACACTGAAGCTTTCTTT. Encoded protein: CASSLAGAMNTEAFF.